The 4 T cell receptor beta chains listed next were all sequenced from one sample in a study of blood T cell repertoires in COVID-19. The assay was immunoSEQ multiplex PCR, and TCRdb's table has in-frame clones only and misses some. The sample records roughly 220,000 clones, roughly nine tenths being singletons. The sequenced sample consisted of PBMCs or T cells enriched from blood (not recorded which). Receptor source: a woman between 18 and 29 years old in a cohort exposed to, infected with or recovered from COVID-19 (not recorded which).

The CDR3 region has the DNA TGCAGCGTCGAACCGGGGGGGACAGGGGAGCAGTACTTC. This encodes CSVEPGGTGEQYF. J is TRBJ2-7 and V is TRBV29-1; weak D call: TRBD1 (9 bases). Trimming removed 6 bases from V and 7 bases from J, with 19 bases in between. Per germline, CDR1 SQVTM and CDR2 ANQGSEA. The CDR3 loop spans 13 amino acids.

The CDR3 loop reads CASRTRGSDTQYF. The CDR3, as DNA: TGTGCCAGCAGGACTAGGGGTTCAGATACGCAGTATTTT. The chain employs TRBV12-3 or TRBV12-4 and TRBJ2-3, with D possibly TRBD2 on 6 matching bases. V shed 6 bases and J shed 4 bases, with 11 bases lying between them. The CDR3 is made up of 13 amino acids.

J is TRBJ2-7 and V is TRBV11-2; D unresolved. This CDR3 has 13 residues. CDR1 is SGHAT, CDR2 FQNNGV, per germline. Trimming stripped 1 base from V and 4 bases from J, with 8 bases between. CDR3 in amino acids: CASSLASQYEQYF. DNA of the CDR3: TGTGCCAGCAGCTTAGCATCCCAGTACGAGCAGTACTTC.

This clone was observed a handful of times. The chain employs TRBV10-3 and TRBJ1-4; tentative D call: TRBD1 (5 bases). Germline values: CDR1 ENHRY, CDR2 SYGVKD. V was cut by 10 bases and J by 6 bases, with 18 bases left in between. The CDR3 extends over 14 amino acids. This CDR3 is CATGGGDGDEKLFF. The CDR3 DNA reads as TGTGCCACCGGGGGAGGAGATGGGGATGAAAAACTGTTTTTT.